Presented here are 30 T cell receptor beta chains from one specimen sequenced in a study of blood T cell repertoires in COVID-19. Profiling relied on immunoSEQ multiplex PCR, and the TCRdb table lists in-frame clones only, not all of them. The sample includes 90,000 or so clones, approximately 91% of them seen just once. The material sequenced was peripheral blood. These receptors were obtained from a human donor with active COVID-19. The donor label of this sample is uncertain.

This chain joins TRBV5-4 and TRBJ2-3; tentatively, D is TRBD2 (6 bases). The CDR3 contains 15 residues. Germline CDR1 is SGHNT and CDR2 is YYREEE (reference sequence). V was pared by 0 bases and J by 0 bases, with 8 bases between. CDR3 region: CASSLAGVSTDTQYF. As DNA, the CDR3 is TGTGCCAGCAGCTTGGCGGGGGTAAGCACAGATACGCAGTATTTT.

The V call is TRBV18, the J call TRBJ2-5, with D possibly TRBD2 on 5 matching bases. In germline, CDR1 is KGHSH, CDR2 LQKENI. The CDR3 totals 14 residues. V was cut by 0 bases and J by 4 bases, with 9 bases left in between. Written as DNA, the CDR3 is TGTGCCAGCTCACCACCGTCTAGCATAGAGACCCAGTACTTC. Protein: CASSPPSSIETQYF.

This sequence joins TRBV19 and TRBJ1-1; TRBD1 aligns across 7 bases. The J segment lost 4 bases and the V segment lost 5 bases, leaving 13 bases of the junction unmatched. This CDR3 has 16 residues. Germline values: CDR1 LNHDA, CDR2 SQIVND (reference sequence). The CDR3 loop is CASSVGVGQSSTEAFF. The CDR3, as DNA: TGTGCCAGTAGTGTGGGGGTGGGACAGTCCAGCACTGAAGCTTTCTTT. The entire variable domain, with the rest obtained from reference TRBV19 and TRBJ1-1, is as follows: DGGITQSPKYLFRKEGQNVTLSCEQNLNHDAMYWYRQDPGQGLRLIYYSQIVNDFQKGDIAEGYSVSREKKESFPLTVTSAQKNPTAFYLCASSVGVGQSSTEAFFGQGTRLTVV.

The count of this clone is one. The chain has TRBV6-2 or TRBV6-3 and TRBJ2-2; 7 bases agree with TRBD2. The CDR3 loop spans 16 amino acids. The V and J ends lost 4 bases and 4 bases, in that order; junction bases with no gene match: 9. Germline CDR1 MNHEY, CDR2 SVGEGT. Here the CDR3 DNA reads TGTGCCAGCAGTTCGGTCCGGGGGAGGGGCACCGGGGAGCTGTTTTTT. Translated, it gives CASSSVRGRGTGELFF.

The CDR3 loop is CASRADYGYTF. Written as DNA, the CDR3 is TGTGCCAGCAGGGCAGACTATGGCTACACCTTC. V gene TRBV6-6 combines with J gene TRBJ1-2, with no clear D. V lost 6 bases and J lost 3, with 5 bases in between. This CDR3 is built from 11 residues. Germline lookup yields CDR1 MNHNY and CDR2 SVGAGI (reference sequence).

This sequence joins TRBV5-4 and TRBJ2-3; 10 bases are shared with TRBD2. Trimming at V came to 2 bases and at J to 2 bases, leaving 5 bases not matched to a gene. The CDR3 sequence is 16 residues long. Germline V lookup: CDR1 SGHNT, CDR2 YYREEE (reference sequence). The CDR3 sequence is CASSLGAGGTTDTQYF. CDR3 nucleotide sequence: TGTGCCAGCAGCTTAGGAGCGGGGGGGACCACAGATACGCAGTATTTT. The full variable domain, rest sourced from reference TRBV5-4 and TRBJ2-3, is ETGVTQSPTHLIKTRGQQVTLRCSSQSGHNTVSWYQQALGQGPQFIFQYYREEENGRGNFPPRFSGLQFPNYSSELNVNALELDDSALYLCASSLGAGGTTDTQYFGPGTRLTVL.

This clone was observed a few times. The V and J genes are TRBV10-3 and TRBJ2-5; 9 bases are a match to TRBD1. V gave up 7 bases and J gave up 3 bases; unmatched junction bases: 6. CDR1 and CDR2 (germline): ENHRY, SYGVKD. The CDR3 loop spans 14 amino acids. Written as DNA, the CDR3 is TGTGCCATCACCCCCGGACAGGGGAAAGAGACCCAGTACTTC. Residues: CAITPGQGKETQYF.

The chain recombines TRBV5-5 with TRBJ2-7; possible D gene TRBD1, 5 bases. The CDR3 runs 14 residues. CDR1 and CDR2 (germline): SGHKS, YYEKEE (reference sequence). The V end lost 2 bases, the J end lost 4 bases, and 13 bases lay between the germline ends. The CDR3 DNA follows: TGTGCCAGCAGCTTAGGACAAGGTCCGTACGAGCAGTACTTC. Protein product: CASSLGQGPYEQYF.

This chain links TRBV3-1 (or the pseudogene TRBV3-2) with TRBJ1-5; weak D call: TRBD1 (6 bases). This CDR3 comprises 23 residues. The V and J ends lost 0 bases and 0 bases respectively, with 30 bases between them. Germline CDR1 and CDR2: LGHDT and YNNKEL (reference sequence). CDR3 region: CASSQELIADQVRGRNSNQPQHF. The CDR3 region has the DNA TGTGCCAGCAGCCAAGAACTCATCGCGGACCAGGTCAGGGGCCGTAATAGCAATCAGCCCCAGCATTTT.

The DNA of the CDR3 is TGTGCCAGCAGTCGGGACACCCACTACGAGCAGTACTTC. Translation gives CASSRDTHYEQYF. This chain connects TRBV12-3 or TRBV12-4 to TRBJ2-7; the D gene is possibly TRBD1 (6 bases). The CDR3 has 13 amino acids. Trimming cost V 5 bases and J 3 bases, with 11 bases left between them.

This clone has only a few counts. The chain uses TRBV19 and TRBJ1-1; D is uncertain. The CDR3 sequence is 14 residues long. Germline V gene data show CDR1 as LNHDA and CDR2 as SQIVND (reference sequence). V was trimmed by 2 bases and J by 4 bases, leaving 11 bases between them. In DNA form, the CDR3 reads TGTGCCAGTAGTATAAACGCGGATTCCACTGAAGCTTTCTTT. The encoded protein is CASSINADSTEAFF.

The CDR3 DNA follows: TGTGCCAGCAGCCTTTTACAGGGGATCAGCGAGCAGTACTTC. Translating it yields CASSLLQGISEQYF. The J gene is TRBJ2-7, the V gene TRBV3-1 (or the pseudogene TRBV3-2), with TRBD1 matching 7 bases. The germline gives CDR1 LGHDT, CDR2 YNNKEL (reference sequence). The CDR3 sequence is 14 residues long. J was trimmed by 6 bases and V by 4 bases; bases with no gene match: 9.

The chain links TRBV5-1 to TRBJ2-2, with 7 bases that match TRBD1. Trimming removed 0 bases from V and 8 bases from J; junction bases left unmatched: 13. The CDR3 sequence is 17 residues long. Per the germline V gene, CDR1 is SGHRS and CDR2 is YFSETQ. CDR3: CASSLALMTGSAGELFF. Here the CDR3 DNA reads TGCGCCAGCAGCTTGGCCCTGATGACAGGGTCAGCGGGGGAGCTGTTTTTT.

The chain employs TRBV9 and TRBJ2-3; 9 bases are a match to TRBD2. Germline V CDR1 and CDR2: SGDLS, YYNGEE. V shed 0 bases, J shed 0 bases, and the junction held 2 bases outside the gene matches. The CDR3 consists of 16 residues. CDR3 DNA: TGTGCCAGCAGCGTAGATCTAGCGGGGAGCACAGATACGCAGTATTTT. Encoded protein: CASSVDLAGSTDTQYF. Filled out from reference TRBV9 and TRBJ2-3, the complete variable domain reads DSGVTQTPKHLITATGQRVTLRCSPRSGDLSVYWYQQSLDQGLQFLIQYYNGEERAKGNILERFSAQQFPDLHSELNLSSLELGDSALYFCASSVDLAGSTDTQYFGPGTRLTVL.

J is TRBJ1-5 and V is TRBV28; 11 positions match TRBD1. This CDR3 is built from 15 residues. Germline V lookup: CDR1 MDHEN, CDR2 SYDVKM. The junction had 8 bases not matched to a gene; V was cut back by 6 bases and J by 7 bases. As DNA, the CDR3 is TGTGCCAGCAGCCCTCGGACAGGGGGCCAACAGCCCCAGCATTTT. Its protein product is CASSPRTGGQQPQHF.

This chain connects TRBV7-2 to TRBJ2-5; D unresolved. V was clipped by 5 bases and J by 2 bases, with 15 bases between them. The CDR3 spans 15 residues. The germline V gene encodes CDR1 SGHTA and CDR2 FQGNSA. CDR3 amino acids: CASSPSSARQETQYF. The CDR3 coding sequence is TGTGCCAGCAGCCCCTCTTCGGCGAGGCAAGAGACCCAGTACTTC.

The genes are TRBV5-1 and TRBJ2-1; 8 bases agree with TRBD2. Germline lookup yields CDR1 SGHRS and CDR2 YFSETQ. The CDR3 covers 16 residues. V was clipped by 1 base and J by 0 bases; unmatched bases: 3. CDR3 nucleotides: TGCGCCAGCAGCTTGCTACTAGCGGCCTCCTACAATGAGCAGTTCTTC. Its translation is CASSLLLAASYNEQFF.

The chain couples TRBV27 to TRBJ1-3; 12 bases line up with TRBD1. This CDR3 contains 16 residues. V shed 5 bases and J 7 bases; nucleotides not matched to a gene: 9. Per germline, CDR1 MNHEY and CDR2 SMNVEV (reference sequence). CDR3 nucleotides: TGTGCCAGCAGTCCCATGGGACAGGGGGCTTTTAACACCATATATTTT. Translated, it gives CASSPMGQGAFNTIYF.

The chain couples TRBV5-1 to TRBJ1-2; maybe TRBD1 (6 bases). The CDR3 contains 13 residues. From germline, CDR1 is SGHRS and CDR2 YFSETQ. Trimming took 2 bases from V and 6 from J, leaving 11 bases between them. The CDR3 spells CASSLYRENGYTF. In DNA form, the CDR3 reads TGCGCCAGCAGCTTATACAGGGAGAATGGCTACACCTTC.

V usage is TRBV19 and J usage is TRBJ1-4, with 9 nucleotides matching TRBD1. CDR1 and CDR2 from the germline V gene are LNHDA and SQIVND (reference sequence). There are 17 residues in the CDR3. V gave up 7 bases and J gave up 1 base; unmatched junction bases: 10. The CDR3 spells CASTEGQGFVTNEKLFF. CDR3 sequence (DNA): TGTGCCAGTACCGAAGGACAGGGGTTCGTAACTAATGAAAAACTGTTTTTT.

The chain links TRBV5-1 to TRBJ2-4; 7 bases are shared with TRBD2. The length of the CDR3 is 16 residues. The germline V gene encodes CDR1 SGHRS and CDR2 YFSETQ. V trimming: 4 bases; J trimming: 2 bases; junction bases outside the gene matches: 9. The chain's CDR3 is CASSREVYGTKNIQYF. CDR3 DNA sequence: TGCGCCAGCAGCCGGGAGGTTTACGGGACCAAAAACATTCAGTACTTC.

This chain connects TRBV19 to TRBJ2-3; the D is unclear. This CDR3 contains 12 residues. Trimming pared 6 bases from V and 5 bases from J, leaving 9 bases between. Germline values: CDR1 LNHDA, CDR2 SQIVND (reference sequence). The CDR3 here is CASSPSGDTQYF. Here the CDR3 DNA reads TGTGCCAGTAGCCCGTCGGGAGATACGCAGTATTTT.

The J gene is TRBJ1-4, the V gene TRBV4-2, with TRBD1 matching 7 bases. Germline trimming cut 4 bases from V and 4 bases from J; bases unmatched to any gene: 6. The CDR3 sequence is 15 residues long. Germline V gives CDR1 LGHNA, CDR2 YNFKEQ. This chain's CDR3 is CASSLNQGGNEKLFF. The CDR3 DNA reads TGTGCCAGCAGCCTCAACCAGGGGGGTAATGAAAAACTGTTTTTT.

The chain employs TRBV9 and TRBJ1-3, with D perhaps TRBD1 (6 bases). Trimming took 0 bases from V and 0 from J, leaving 10 bases between them. CDR1 SGDLS and CDR2 YYNGEE come from the germline V gene. The CDR3 runs 16 residues. In DNA form, the CDR3 reads TGTGCCAGCAGCGTAGGGCAGGGGAGCTCTGGAAACACCATATATTTT. Translated: CASSVGQGSSGNTIYF.

The chain joins TRBV5-1 to TRBJ2-1, with 7 positions matching TRBD2. The germline V gene encodes CDR1 SGHRS and CDR2 YFSETQ. J gave up 5 bases and V 0 bases, and 5 bases lay outside the gene matches. The length of the CDR3 is 15 residues. CDR3 loop: CASSLDLAANNEQFF. The DNA of the CDR3 is TGCGCCAGCAGCTTGGATCTAGCGGCAAACAATGAGCAGTTCTTC. Looking up the rest from reference TRBV5-1 and TRBJ2-1 gives the full variable domain: KAGVTQTPRYLIKTRGQQVTLSCSPISGHRSVSWYQQTPGQGLQFLFEYFSETQRNKGNFPGRFSGRQFSNSRSEMNVSTLELGDSALYLCASSLDLAANNEQFFGPGTRLTVL.

The rearrangement uses TRBV29-1 and TRBJ2-3; D uncertain. V was trimmed by 4 bases and J by 6 bases, leaving 14 bases between them. This CDR3 is built from 13 residues. From germline, CDR1 is SQVTM and CDR2 ANQGSEA. Here the CDR3 DNA reads TGCAGCGTTGCGTCCGGGTTAGGTGATACGCAGTATTTT. Amino acids: CSVASGLGDTQYF.

V and J are TRBV7-9 and TRBJ2-5; no firm D call. Trimming pared 1 base from V and 2 bases from J, leaving 8 bases between. Germline V CDR1 and CDR2: SEHNR, FQNEAQ (reference sequence). The CDR3 contains 14 residues. The CDR3 DNA reads as TGTGCCAGCAGCTTAGTCCAGGATCAAGAGACCCAGTACTTC. Translated: CASSLVQDQETQYF.

The chain is built from TRBV6-5 and TRBJ2-3, with 10 bases identical to TRBD1. V dropped 6 bases and J dropped 5; count of bases not matched to a gene: 8. This CDR3 has 15 residues. The germline V gene has CDR1 MNHEY and CDR2 SVGAGI. DNA for the CDR3: TGTGCCAGCAGGCTGACAGGGGGCCTAGGAGATACGCAGTATTTT. This gives the protein CASRLTGGLGDTQYF.

This sequence joins TRBV12-3 or TRBV12-4 and TRBJ2-1; TRBD1 might be the D (7 bases). Deletions cut 2 bases from V and 10 bases from J, with 9 bases between. The CDR3 runs 12 residues. This chain's CDR3 is CASSLQGGEQFF. The CDR3 DNA is TGTGCCAGCAGTTTACAGGGGGGCGAGCAGTTCTTC.

The chain couples TRBV5-1 to TRBJ2-3, with D perhaps TRBD1 (5 bases). Trimming removed 5 bases at V and 4 bases at J, with 17 bases between. CDR1 SGHRS and CDR2 YFSETQ come from the germline V gene. The CDR3 has 15 amino acids. The CDR3 nucleotides read TGCGCCAGCAGTTACGGTCAGGGTTTCCCAGATACGCAGTATTTT. It yields the protein CASSYGQGFPDTQYF.